This T cell receptor (beta chain) was captured in a study of blood T cells in healthy people across ages. Healthy Russian Caucasian donors spanned ages roughly 6 to 90 years. Trimming removed 2 bases at V and 4 bases at J, with 14 bases between. From germline, CDR1 is ENHRY and CDR2 SYGVKD. There are 15 residues in the CDR3. There are a few counts of this clonotype. Alongside a J-beta primer mix, a sample-barcoded 5' primer served in a second PCR lasting about 7 to 11 cycles. From each sample, at least 2.5 million paired-end reads containing CDR3 were obtained. TCRdb re-analysed the 5' RACE reads in MiXCR, keeping a single row per CDR3 protein. The sample yields 750,000 to 950,000 distinct CDR3 sequences, about 26% seen once. In addition, the sample was reused for a study of T cells of mothers and their children.

Sequencing was done on a sample of blood. This TCR derives from a boy between 5 and 17 years old in good health. V is TRBV10-3 and J is TRBJ2-5; D possibly corresponds to TRBD1 (7 bases). The CDR3 bases are TGTGCCATCAGTGAGAACCAGGGGGGCCTAGAGACCCAGTACTTC. Translating it yields CAISENQGGLETQYF.